The sequence of this T cell receptor beta chain was determined in a study of T cell repertoires in cytomegalovirus infection. Across the study: In public TCR beta signatures, there were indications of both CMV infection and matching HLA type.

Notes on the study in general: Dominant in the ex vivo response were TCR beta clonotypes restricted by HLA-C and specific for CMV.

V was pared by 2 bases and J by 4 bases, with 2 bases of the junction left unmatched. The CDR3 extends over 16 amino acids. Germline CDR1 is MGHRA and CDR2 is YSYEKL. In its sample, this clonotype was seen a few times. Its antigen is unknown. TCRdb reanalysed the reads using MiXCR and keeps one entry per CDR3 protein. Of approximately 500,000 distinct CDR3 sequences in the sample, approximately 15% were seen once. The rearrangement links TRBV4-1 to TRBJ2-3, with 14 bases matching TRBD2. The TCR sequence derives from a human donor in good health (CMV status not recorded). Some clones in this sample may be carry-over from other donors' samples. Source material: CD8+ T cells from PBMCs. The CDR3 sequence is CASSQKGLAGADTQYF. The CDR3 DNA follows: TGCGCCAGCAGCCAAAAGGGACTAGCGGGGGCAGATACGCAGTATTTT.